The next 9 T cell receptor beta chains were all read from a single sample in a study of PD-1 blockade in classical Hodgkin lymphoma. Sample time point: cycle 4 day 1 (C4D1), after five to seven weeks of nivolumab. Brentuximab vedotin exposure varied, and every patient relapsed after autologous stem cell transplantation. Clones were read by immunoSEQ multiplex PCR, and TCRdb kept only the in-frame ones, dropping some. Of about 93,000 clones listed, roughly 78% are singletons. Here the sequenced sample was peripheral blood mononuclear cells (PBMCs), taken before the fourth cycle of nivolumab. The receptor set was obtained from a human donor with classical Hodgkin lymphoma.

This clone was found once. The CDR3 reads CASRRGRRNEKLFF. DNA of the CDR3: TGTGCCAGCCGGCGTGGCAGGCGTAATGAAAAACTGTTTTTT. V is TRBV28 and J is TRBJ1-4; D uncertain. Trimming removed 8 bases from V and 4 bases from J, with 14 bases in between. The CDR3 runs 14 residues. Per the germline V gene, CDR1 is MDHEN and CDR2 is SYDVKM.

This clone came up a few times. The chain combines TRBV6-6 with TRBJ1-1; no firm D call. Germline V gene lookup returns CDR1 MNHNY and CDR2 SVGAGI (reference sequence). CDR3 size: 14 residues. V lost 3 bases, J lost 0 bases, and 8 bases lay in between. The CDR3 loop reads CASSYIRMNTEAFF. CDR3 in DNA: TGTGCCAGCAGTTATATTCGGATGAACACTGAAGCTTTCTTT.

The CDR3 here is CASSLGLHYEQYF. Here the CDR3 DNA reads TGTGCCAGCAGCTTAGGCCTCCACTACGAGCAGTACTTC. This sequence joins TRBV7-8 and TRBJ2-7; D is unresolved. This CDR3 has 13 amino acids. Germline-derived CDR1 and CDR2 are SGHVS and FQNEAQ. Trimming removed 1 base at V and 3 bases at J, with 7 bases between. Full variable domain (rest looked up from reference TRBV7-8 and TRBJ2-7): GAGVSQSPRYKVAKRGQDVALRCDPISGHVSLFWYQQALGQGPEFLTYFQNEAQLDKSGLPSDRFFAERPEGSVSTLKIQRTQQEDSAVYLCASSLGLHYEQYFGPGTRLTVT.

The chain recombines TRBV6-6 with TRBJ1-2; no clear D gene. CDR3 length: 15 residues. Germline loops: CDR1 MNHNY, CDR2 SVGAGI (reference sequence). Trimming removed 0 bases from V and 3 bases from J, with 11 bases in between. The CDR3 protein is CASSYSNRVDYGYTF. In DNA, the CDR3 is TGTGCCAGCAGTTACTCGAATAGGGTGGACTATGGCTACACCTTC.

V and J are TRBV19 and TRBJ2-3; TRBD2 might be the D (5 bases). Trimming removed 5 bases from V and 0 bases from J, with 9 bases in between. The CDR3 covers 14 residues. From germline, CDR1 is LNHDA and CDR2 SQIVND (reference sequence). The CDR3: CASSSIASTDTQYF. In DNA form, the CDR3 reads TGTGCCAGTAGTTCCATAGCGAGCACAGATACGCAGTATTTT.

The rearrangement joins TRBV7-9 to TRBJ2-5; D is unclear. The CDR3 consists of 14 residues. The germline V gene has CDR1 SEHNR and CDR2 FQNEAQ (reference sequence). The germline V and J ends were trimmed by 1 base and 5 bases, with 11 bases remaining between them. The CDR3 DNA is TGTGCCAGCAGCTTAGGGATTGGGCGGGAGACCCAGTACTTC. This encodes CASSLGIGRETQYF. Supplemented by reference TRBV7-9 and TRBJ2-5, the full variable domain reads DTGVSQNPRHKITKRGQNVTFRCDPISEHNRLYWYRQTLGQGPEFLTYFQNEAQLEKSRLLSDRFSAERPKGSFSTLEIQRTEQGDSAMYLCASSLGIGRETQYFGPGTRLLVL.

This chain uses TRBV6-6 with TRBJ1-4; TRBD1 might be the D (5 bases). Germline loops: CDR1 MNHNY, CDR2 SVGAGI (reference sequence). The CDR3 has 16 residues. Deletions cut 2 bases from V and 6 bases from J, with 16 bases between. The CDR3 loop reads CASSYLTGTFHEKLFF. The CDR3 bases are TGTGCCAGCAGTTACCTAACCGGGACTTTTCATGAAAAACTGTTTTTT.

The genes are TRBV4-3 and TRBJ2-7; 16 bases align to TRBD2. Unmatched junction bases numbered 8, after V lost 0 bases and J lost 3 bases. The V gene's germline CDR1 is LGHNA and CDR2 YSLEER. The CDR3 consists of 19 residues. The CDR3 coding sequence is TGCGCCAGCAGCCAAGAAGGGGGACTAGCGGGAGGGTCGTTCTACGAGCAGTACTTC. Translation gives CASSQEGGLAGGSFYEQYF.

The chain carries TRBV7-9 and TRBJ1-2; D ambiguous. Per the germline V gene, CDR1 is SEHNR and CDR2 is FQNEAQ (reference sequence). The CDR3 totals 15 residues. V was shortened by 6 bases and J by 4 bases, with 18 bases between the two germline ends. This chain's CDR3 is CASSTGGHSPYGYTF. CDR3 DNA: TGTGCCAGCAGTACCGGCGGGCACAGCCCCTATGGCTACACCTTC.